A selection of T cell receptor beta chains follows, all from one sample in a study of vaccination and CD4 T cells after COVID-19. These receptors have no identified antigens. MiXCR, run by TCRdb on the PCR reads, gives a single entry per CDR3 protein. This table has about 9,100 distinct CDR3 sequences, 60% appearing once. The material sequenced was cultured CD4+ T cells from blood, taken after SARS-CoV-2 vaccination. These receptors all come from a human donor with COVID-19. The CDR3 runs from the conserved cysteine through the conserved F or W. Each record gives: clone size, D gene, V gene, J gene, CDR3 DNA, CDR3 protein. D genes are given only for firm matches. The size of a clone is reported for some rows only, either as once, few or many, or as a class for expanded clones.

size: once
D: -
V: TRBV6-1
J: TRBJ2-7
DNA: TGTGCCAGCACCCGTTATTCGGGGAGCTCCTACGAGCAGTACTTC
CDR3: CASTRYSGSSYEQYF

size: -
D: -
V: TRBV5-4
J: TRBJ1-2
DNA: TGTGCCAGCAGCTTGGGTTCGGGGTTTATCGGCTACACCTTC
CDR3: CASSLGSGFIGYTF

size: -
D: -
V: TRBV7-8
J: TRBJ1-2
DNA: TGTGCCAGCAGGAGGGACACCGAAGGCTACACCTTC
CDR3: CASRRDTEGYTF

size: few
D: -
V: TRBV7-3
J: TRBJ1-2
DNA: TGTGCCAGCAGCTTAACATCGGACCGGAGGGATTCTAACTATGGCTACACCTTC
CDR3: CASSLTSDRRDSNYGYTF

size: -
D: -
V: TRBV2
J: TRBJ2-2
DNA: TGTGCCAGCAGTATTCGAGTCAGGGCCGGGGAGCTGTTTTTT
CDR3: CASSIRVRAGELFF

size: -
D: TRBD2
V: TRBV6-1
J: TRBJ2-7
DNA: TGTGCCAGCAGTCAACTCTGGCGGGGGGGAAGCTCCTACGAGCAGTACTTC
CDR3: CASSQLWRGGSSYEQYF

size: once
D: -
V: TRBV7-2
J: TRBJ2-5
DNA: TGTGCCAGCAGCCCCCGGTCGGGGGAGACCCAGTACTTC
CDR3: CASSPRSGETQYF

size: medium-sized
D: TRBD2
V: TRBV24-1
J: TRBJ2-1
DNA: TGTGCCACCAGTGAACCAAGCGGGGGGGACTACAATGAGCAGTTCTTC
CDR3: CATSEPSGGDYNEQFF

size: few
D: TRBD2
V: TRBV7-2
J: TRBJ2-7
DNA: TGTGCCAGCAGCCGGACTAGCGGGTCCCCCTACGAGCAGTACTTC
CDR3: CASSRTSGSPYEQYF

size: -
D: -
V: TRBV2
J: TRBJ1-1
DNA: TGTGCCAGCAGTGAAACGCGGAACACTGAAGCTTTCTTT
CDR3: CASSETRNTEAFF

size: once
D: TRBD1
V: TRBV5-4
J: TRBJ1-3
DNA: TGTGCCAGCAGTGTTGGCGGGGGACAGGGCAAGAACACCATATATTTT
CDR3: CASSVGGGQGKNTIYF

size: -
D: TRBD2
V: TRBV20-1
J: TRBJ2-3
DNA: TGCAGTCTACTAGCGGGGGGGTCAGATACGCAGTATTTT
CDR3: CSLLAGGSDTQYF

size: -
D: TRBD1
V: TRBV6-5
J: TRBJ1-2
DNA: TGTGCCAGCAGTTACGGGACAGCCCCGAACTATGGCTACACCTTC
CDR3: CASSYGTAPNYGYTF

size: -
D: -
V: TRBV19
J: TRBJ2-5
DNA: TGTGCCAGTAGTATAGAAGGGGAGACCCAGTACTTC
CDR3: CASSIEGETQYF

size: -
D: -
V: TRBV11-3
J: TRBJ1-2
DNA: TGTGCCAGCAGCCCGGGGGCATGGGGCTACACCTTC
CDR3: CASSPGAWGYTF

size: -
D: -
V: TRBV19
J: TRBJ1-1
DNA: TGTGCCAGTAGTATAGATACAGGGAGGGGGACTGAAGCTTTCTTT
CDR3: CASSIDTGRGTEAFF

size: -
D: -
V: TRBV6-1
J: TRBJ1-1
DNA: TGTGCCAGCAGTGAATATTTCTCGAAGGCCACTGAAGCTTTCTTT
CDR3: CASSEYFSKATEAFF

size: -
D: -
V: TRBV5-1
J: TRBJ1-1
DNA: TGCGCCAGCAGCTTGGGGCAGAGGACAACGAACACTGAAGCTTTCTTT
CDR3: CASSLGQRTTNTEAFF

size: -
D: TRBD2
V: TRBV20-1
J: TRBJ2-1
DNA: TGCAGTGCTGTACGGACGGGGGGAGAGTTCTTC
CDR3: CSAVRTGGEFF

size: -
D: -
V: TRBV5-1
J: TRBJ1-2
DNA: TGCGCCAGCAGGTCCTCAGGGGAACTTAACTATGGCTACACCTTC
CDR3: CASRSSGELNYGYTF

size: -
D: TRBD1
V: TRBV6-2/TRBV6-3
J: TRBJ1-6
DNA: TGTGCCAGCAGTTACTCGAGAATGCAGGGGGCATCACCCCTCCACTTT
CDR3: CASSYSRMQGASPLHF

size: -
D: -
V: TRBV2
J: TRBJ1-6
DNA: TGTGCCAGCAGTGGGGGGGCCCGGGATTCACCCCTCCACTTT
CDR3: CASSGGARDSPLHF

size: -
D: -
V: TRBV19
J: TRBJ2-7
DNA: TGTGCCAGCCGACGCTCCACCACCGAGGAGCAGTACTTC
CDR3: CASRRSTTEEQYF